The clone carrying this T cell receptor (beta chain) was seen more than once but under ten times. What it binds is unknown. This entry comes from a study of early T cells in non-severe SARS-CoV-2 infection. On the study more broadly: Bulk RNA isolated from unsorted whole blood underwent sequencing; chains were not paired. Study-level results: Using VDJdb, the matching emphasized anti-spike CD8 responses while missing private and CD4 specificities.

Individual cDNA molecules received unique molecular identifiers during library preparation. TCRdb passed the 5' RACE reads through MiXCR, listing each CDR3 protein once. The sample has 70,000 to 85,000 distinct CDR3 sequences, over 9% seen once. The germline gives CDR1 SGHAT, CDR2 FQDESV (reference sequence). The CDR3 has 17 amino acids. Trimming at V came to 5 bases and at J to 0 bases, leaving 4 bases not matched to a gene. The sequence came from an adult who was a healthcare worker with PCR-confirmed SARS-CoV-2 infection or an uninfected control (not recorded which). The sample was whole blood. The V gene is TRBV11-1, the J gene TRBJ2-4, with 13 bases matching TRBD2. The CDR3: CASSPRLAGGAKNIQYF. CDR3 coding DNA: TGTGCCAGCAGCCCAAGACTAGCGGGAGGAGCCAAAAACATTCAGTACTTC.